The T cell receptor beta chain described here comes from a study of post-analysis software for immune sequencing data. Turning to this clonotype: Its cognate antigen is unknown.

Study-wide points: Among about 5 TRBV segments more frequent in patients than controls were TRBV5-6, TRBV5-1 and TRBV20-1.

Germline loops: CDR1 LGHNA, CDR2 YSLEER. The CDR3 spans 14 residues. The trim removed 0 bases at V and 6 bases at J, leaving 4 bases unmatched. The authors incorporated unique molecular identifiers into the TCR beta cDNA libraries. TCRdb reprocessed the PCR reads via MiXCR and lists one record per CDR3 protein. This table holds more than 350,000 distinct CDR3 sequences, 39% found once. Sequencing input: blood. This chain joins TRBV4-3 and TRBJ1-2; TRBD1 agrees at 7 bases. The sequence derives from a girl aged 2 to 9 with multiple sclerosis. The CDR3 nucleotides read TGCGCCAGCAGCCAAGATCCGGGGACAGATGGCTACACCTTC. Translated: CASSQDPGTDGYTF.